This T cell receptor (beta chain) emerged from a study of T cell responses to AZD1222 COVID-19 vaccine. Overall study findings and caveats: In a largely white British group with more females than males, clonal diversity was possibly underestimated. Recipients of AZD1222 seropositive at baseline numbered only 5 or 6.

As concerns this clone: The target antigen is unknown.

V gave up 8 bases and J gave up 2 bases, with 13 bases separating them. Looked up from germline, CDR1 is SGHAT and CDR2 is FQNNGV. The CDR3 contains 14 residues. TCRdb's copy holds only in-frame clones and misses some; the assay was immunoSEQ multiplex PCR. The sample consists of 97,000 or so clones, roughly nine tenths of them appearing once. The sample was peripheral blood, taken 28 days after the second AZD1222 dose. The sequence came from an adult who received the AZD1222 COVID-19 vaccine. The rearrangement links TRBV11-2 to TRBJ2-1; D is perhaps TRBD2 (5 bases). The CDR3 DNA follows: TGTGCCAGCCAGAAGGCGGGTGCCTACAATGAGCAGTTCTTC. It encodes CASQKAGAYNEQFF. Looking up the rest from reference TRBV11-2 and TRBJ2-1 gives the full variable domain: EAGVAQSPRYKIIEKRQSVAFWCNPISGHATLYWYQQILGQGPKLLIQFQNNGVVDDSQLPKDRFSAERLKGVDSTLKIQPAKLEDSAVYLCASQKAGAYNEQFFGPGTRLTVL.